These 5 T cell receptor beta chains originate from one sample sequenced in a study of control samples from healthy donors and cancer patients (dated by TCRdb to the early 2020s). To prepare the library, the immunoSEQ multiplex PCR assay was applied. TCRdb mirrors the immuneACCESS table, restricted to in-frame sequences. Some clones are absent from its copies; in checked studies, under half trace to an unresolved V gene, and the reason for the others is unknown. In this sample the table shows more than 150,000 clones, 85% to 95% of which occur a single time. The ten largest clones represent over 1.1% of the sample. The specimen was blood. These receptors came from a man between 18 and 35 years old in good health.

The CDR3, as DNA: TGTGCCAGCTCACCCCCGGGCCCCGGAAGGGAAAAACTGTTTTTT. As protein: CASSPPGPGREKLFF. The genes are TRBV18 and TRBJ1-4; D is undetermined. Trimming cost V 3 bases and J 8 bases, with 16 bases left between them. Per germline, CDR1 KGHSH and CDR2 LQKENI. The CDR3 sequence is 15 residues long.

In the case of this clone: Other DNA sequences of this sample code for an identical CDR3. The chain has TRBV6-5 and TRBJ1-1; D might be TRBD1 (6 bases). The germline V and J ends were trimmed by 8 bases and 1 base, with 11 bases remaining between them. CDR1 and CDR2 (germline): MNHEY, SVGAGI. This CDR3 spans 13 amino acids. CDR3 loop: CASSLQGNTEAFF. The CDR3 coding sequence is TGTGCCAGCTCACTACAGGGGAACACTGAAGCTTTCTTT.

The V call is TRBV6-2 or TRBV6-3, the J call TRBJ1-5, with no clear D. V was shortened by 2 bases and J by 10 bases, with 12 bases between the two germline ends. CDR3 size: 13 residues. Germline V gene data show CDR1 as MNHEY and CDR2 as SVGEGT. The CDR3 region is CASSYKVLGPQHF. CDR3 bases: TGTGCCAGCAGTTACAAGGTATTAGGCCCCCAGCATTTT.

V is TRBV7-9 and J is TRBJ2-2; D unresolved. CDR3 length: 12 amino acids. Germline loops: CDR1 SEHNR, CDR2 FQNEAQ (reference sequence). V was shortened by 5 bases and J by 6 bases, with 7 bases between the two germline ends. The CDR3 region is CASSPSAGELFF. DNA for the CDR3: TGTGCCAGCAGCCCGAGCGCCGGGGAGCTGTTTTTT.

Regarding this clone: Other DNA sequences of this sample code for an identical CDR3. The chain combines TRBV5-4 with TRBJ2-7; 7 bases agree with TRBD1. The CDR3 consists of 14 residues. Looked up from germline, CDR1 is SGHNT and CDR2 is YYREEE (reference sequence). Germline trimming cut 0 bases from V and 7 bases from J; bases unmatched to any gene: 7. The CDR3: CASSLGQGDGEQYF. The CDR3 bases are TGTGCCAGCAGCTTGGGACAGGGTGACGGAGAGCAGTACTTC.